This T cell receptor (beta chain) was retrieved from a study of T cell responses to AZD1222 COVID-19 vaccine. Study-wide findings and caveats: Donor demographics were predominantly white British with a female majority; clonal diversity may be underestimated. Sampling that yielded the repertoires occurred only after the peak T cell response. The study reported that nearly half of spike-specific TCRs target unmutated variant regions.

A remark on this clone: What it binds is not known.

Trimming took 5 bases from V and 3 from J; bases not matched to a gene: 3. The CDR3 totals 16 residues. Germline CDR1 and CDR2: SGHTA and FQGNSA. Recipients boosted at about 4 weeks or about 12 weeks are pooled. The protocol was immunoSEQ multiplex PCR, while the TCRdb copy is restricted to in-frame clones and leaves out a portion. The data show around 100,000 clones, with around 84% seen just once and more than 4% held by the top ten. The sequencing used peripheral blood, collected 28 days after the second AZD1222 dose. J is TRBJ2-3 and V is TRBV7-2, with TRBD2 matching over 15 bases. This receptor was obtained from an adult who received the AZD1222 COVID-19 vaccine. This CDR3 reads CASSNGLAGGTDTQYF. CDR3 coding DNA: TGTGCCAGCAGCAACGGACTAGCGGGAGGGACAGATACGCAGTATTTT.